A selection of T cell receptor beta chains follows, all from one sample in a study of T cell clonotyping in hematopoietic cell transplantation. Assay used: immunoSEQ multiplex PCR; TCRdb lists only in-frame clones, some missing. The data show roughly 50,000 clones, 85% to 90% seen once. Here the sequenced sample was peripheral blood mononuclear cells, taken before stem cell transplant. The receptors shown here come from a man in his fifties or sixties with biphenotypic leukemia. Some clones in this sample may be carry-over from other donors' samples. Both conserved end residues are part of each CDR3. A D gene is named only where the DNA matches it firmly. Size is stated for part of the rows, as once, few or many counts, or as a class when the clone is expanded.

abundance: NA; v_gene: TRBV6-5; d_gene: TRBD2; j_gene: TRBJ2-5; CDR3nt: TGTGCCAGCAGTTACGGGAGGGGCTCTGAGACCCAGTACTTC; CDR3aa: CASSYGRGSETQYF
abundance: NA; v_gene: TRBV28; d_gene: TRBD2; j_gene: TRBJ2-3; CDR3nt: TGTGCCAGCGTCCTAGCGGGCCCCACAGATACGCAGTATTTT; CDR3aa: CASVLAGPTDTQYF
abundance: NA; v_gene: TRBV11-3; d_gene: TRBD2; j_gene: TRBJ2-3; CDR3nt: TGTGCCAGCAGCTTAGGGGCGGGAGCTGAAGATACGCAGTATTTT; CDR3aa: CASSLGAGAEDTQYF
abundance: NA; v_gene: TRBV28; d_gene: NA; j_gene: TRBJ2-7; CDR3nt: TGTGCCAGCGGGGCCGTTCGGGGGGCAGGCTCCTACGAGCAGTACTTC; CDR3aa: CASGAVRGAGSYEQYF
abundance: NA; v_gene: TRBV6-4; d_gene: TRBD1; j_gene: TRBJ1-2; CDR3nt: TGTGCCAGCAGCGAACAGGGGGCAGGGGGCTACACCTTC; CDR3aa: CASSEQGAGGYTF
abundance: NA; v_gene: TRBV29-1; d_gene: NA; j_gene: TRBJ1-2; CDR3nt: TGCAGCGTTCTCAAGGGTGATGGCTACACCTTC; CDR3aa: CSVLKGDGYTF
abundance: NA; v_gene: TRBV19; d_gene: NA; j_gene: TRBJ1-1; CDR3nt: TGTGCCAGTAGTTTTACAGATAACACTGAAGCTTTCTTT; CDR3aa: CASSFTDNTEAFF
abundance: once; v_gene: TRBV30; d_gene: NA; j_gene: TRBJ1-2; CDR3nt: TGTGCCTGGAGTGGAGCTAACTATGGCTACACCTTC; CDR3aa: CAWSGANYGYTF
abundance: NA; v_gene: TRBV5-6; d_gene: TRBD2; j_gene: TRBJ2-5; CDR3nt: TGTGCCAGCAGCTACCGGACTAGCGGGTCGGATGAGACCCAGTACTTC; CDR3aa: CASSYRTSGSDETQYF
abundance: NA; v_gene: TRBV18; d_gene: NA; j_gene: TRBJ1-1; CDR3nt: TGTGCCAGCTCACCAGACACTGAAGCTTTCTTT; CDR3aa: CASSPDTEAFF
abundance: NA; v_gene: TRBV19; d_gene: NA; j_gene: TRBJ1-1; CDR3nt: TGTGCCAGTGCCGGGACACCGAACACTGAAGCTTTCTTT; CDR3aa: CASAGTPNTEAFF
abundance: NA; v_gene: TRBV16; d_gene: NA; j_gene: TRBJ1-5; CDR3nt: TGTGCCAGCAGCCAAGGAAGGGGAGAGGGGTATCAGCCCCAGCATTTT; CDR3aa: CASSQGRGEGYQPQHF
abundance: NA; v_gene: TRBV7-9; d_gene: TRBD1; j_gene: TRBJ2-1; CDR3nt: TGTGCCAGCAATACAGGGGGCAAAAATGAGCAGTTCTTC; CDR3aa: CASNTGGKNEQFF
abundance: NA; v_gene: TRBV5-1; d_gene: NA; j_gene: TRBJ2-5; CDR3nt: TGCGCCAGCAGCTTGGATGGGGAGACCCAGTACTTC; CDR3aa: CASSLDGETQYF
abundance: NA; v_gene: TRBV11-2; d_gene: NA; j_gene: TRBJ2-3; CDR3nt: TGTGCCAGCAGGAGCCGACCGGGAGATACGCAGTATTTT; CDR3aa: CASRSRPGDTQYF
abundance: NA; v_gene: TRBV5-1; d_gene: NA; j_gene: TRBJ1-3; CDR3nt: TGCGCCAGCAGCTTCGCAGGAGAGTCTGGAAACACCATATATTTT; CDR3aa: CASSFAGESGNTIYF
abundance: NA; v_gene: TRBV9; d_gene: NA; j_gene: TRBJ1-2; CDR3nt: TGTGCCAGCACCTTGGACGGTGATGGCTACACCTTC; CDR3aa: CASTLDGDGYTF
abundance: NA; v_gene: TRBV7-9; d_gene: NA; j_gene: TRBJ1-1; CDR3nt: TGTGCCAGCAGCCCCCTCAGGGGCACTGAAGCTTTCTTT; CDR3aa: CASSPLRGTEAFF
abundance: NA; v_gene: TRBV19; d_gene: TRBD2; j_gene: TRBJ2-7; CDR3nt: TGTGCCAGTAGCATTAGCGGGTTCTCCTACGAGCAGTACTTC; CDR3aa: CASSISGFSYEQYF
abundance: NA; v_gene: TRBV25-1; d_gene: NA; j_gene: TRBJ1-1; CDR3nt: TGTGCCAGCAGTGAACTGGGGGCAGGGAAGGCTTTCTTT; CDR3aa: CASSELGAGKAFF
abundance: NA; v_gene: TRBV6-4; d_gene: NA; j_gene: TRBJ2-1; CDR3nt: TGTGCCAGCAGCGAAGACTGGGGCAATGAGCAGTTCTTC; CDR3aa: CASSEDWGNEQFF
abundance: NA; v_gene: TRBV6-6; d_gene: TRBD1; j_gene: TRBJ2-7; CDR3nt: TGTGCCAGCAGTTACGGGACAGAGTACGAGCAGTACTTC; CDR3aa: CASSYGTEYEQYF
abundance: few; v_gene: TRBV9; d_gene: NA; j_gene: TRBJ1-2; CDR3nt: TGTGCCAGCAGCGTAGAAAGGACCGTTCTGCCCTACTATGGCTACACCTTC; CDR3aa: CASSVERTVLPYYGYTF
abundance: NA; v_gene: TRBV5-6; d_gene: TRBD1; j_gene: TRBJ1-2; CDR3nt: TGTGCCAGCAGCCCGGACAGGACCTTCTATGGCTACACCTTC; CDR3aa: CASSPDRTFYGYTF
abundance: NA; v_gene: TRBV6-1; d_gene: NA; j_gene: TRBJ2-1; CDR3nt: TGTGCCAGCATTATGGAGGGGGCTGACAATGAGCAGTTCTTC; CDR3aa: CASIMEGADNEQFF
abundance: NA; v_gene: TRBV18; d_gene: NA; j_gene: TRBJ1-4; CDR3nt: TGTGCCAGCTCACTCAGGGGTGCTAATGAAAAACTGTTTTTT; CDR3aa: CASSLRGANEKLFF
abundance: NA; v_gene: TRBV20-1; d_gene: NA; j_gene: TRBJ2-5; CDR3nt: TGCAGTGCTCAGGGTGGGGAGACCCAGTACTTC; CDR3aa: CSAQGGETQYF
abundance: NA; v_gene: TRBV2; d_gene: NA; j_gene: TRBJ2-7; CDR3nt: TGTGCCAGCAGTGAACTACAGAACTCCTACGAGCAGTACTTC; CDR3aa: CASSELQNSYEQYF
abundance: NA; v_gene: TRBV4-1; d_gene: TRBD1; j_gene: TRBJ1-2; CDR3nt: TGCGCCAGCAGCCGGACCTTGGGACAGGTAAACGGCTACACCTTC; CDR3aa: CASSRTLGQVNGYTF
abundance: NA; v_gene: TRBV6-5; d_gene: NA; j_gene: TRBJ1-2; CDR3nt: TGTGCCAGCAGCAGAGGACAGAACTATGGCTACACCTTC; CDR3aa: CASSRGQNYGYTF
abundance: NA; v_gene: TRBV28; d_gene: NA; j_gene: TRBJ1-6; CDR3nt: TGTGCCAGCACCCCGCGTGGAGTGCTCAATAATTCACCCCTCCACTTT; CDR3aa: CASTPRGVLNNSPLHF
abundance: once; v_gene: TRBV6-6; d_gene: NA; j_gene: TRBJ2-7; CDR3nt: TGTGCCAGCAGTTACTATGGGTCGGAATCCTACGAGCAGTACTTC; CDR3aa: CASSYYGSESYEQYF
abundance: NA; v_gene: TRBV28; d_gene: NA; j_gene: TRBJ1-2; CDR3nt: TGTGCCAGCAGTTTGCACTCCCGGAACTATGGCTACACCTTC; CDR3aa: CASSLHSRNYGYTF
abundance: NA; v_gene: TRBV28; d_gene: NA; j_gene: TRBJ1-2; CDR3nt: TGTGCCAGCAGTTTTAGGGGGAGGGGGAACTATGGCTACACCTTC; CDR3aa: CASSFRGRGNYGYTF
abundance: few; v_gene: TRBV28; d_gene: NA; j_gene: TRBJ1-2; CDR3nt: TGTGCCAGCACCCCCTCCCGCTATGGCTACACCTTC; CDR3aa: CASTPSRYGYTF
abundance: few; v_gene: TRBV5-6; d_gene: TRBD1; j_gene: TRBJ2-3; CDR3nt: TGTGCCAGCAGCCAGGCGGGACAGGCTGTAGATACGCAGTATTTT; CDR3aa: CASSQAGQAVDTQYF
abundance: NA; v_gene: TRBV28; d_gene: NA; j_gene: TRBJ2-7; CDR3nt: TGTGCCAGCAGTTTTCTATTAGCGGAATTGGAGCAGTACTTC; CDR3aa: CASSFLLAELEQYF
abundance: NA; v_gene: TRBV10-3; d_gene: NA; j_gene: TRBJ2-3; CDR3nt: TGTGCCGCCCAGCGGCTCGGCGGGTCGCAGTATTTT; CDR3aa: CAAQRLGGSQYF
abundance: few; v_gene: TRBV5-4; d_gene: NA; j_gene: TRBJ1-1; CDR3nt: TGTGCCAGCAGCTTGGACAGGAACACTGAAGCTTTCTTT; CDR3aa: CASSLDRNTEAFF